One sample yielded the 7 T cell receptor beta chains listed below, sequenced in a study of blood T cell repertoires in COVID-19. Clones were read by immunoSEQ multiplex PCR, and TCRdb kept only the in-frame ones, dropping some. The table records 150,000 or so clones, approximately 90% of them present only once. Sequenced sample: peripheral blood. Source of these receptors: a young man with COVID-19, enrolled during active disease.

This clone has only a few counts. The chain has TRBV28 and TRBJ2-2, with a possible D match to TRBD1 (5 bases). V was pared by 9 bases and J by 0 bases, with 14 bases between. The CDR3 covers 15 residues. Germline V gene sequence: CDR1 MDHEN, CDR2 SYDVKM. CDR3 sequence reads: CASTRGQPNTGELFF. CDR3 in DNA: TGTGCCAGTACAAGGGGTCAGCCGAACACCGGGGAGCTGTTTTTT. Full variable domain (outside the CDR3, taken from reference TRBV28 and TRBJ2-2): DVKVTQSSRYLVKRTGEKVFLECVQDMDHENMFWYRQDPGLGLRLIYFSYDVKMKEKGDIPEGYSVSREKKERFSLILESASTNQTSMYLCASTRGQPNTGELFFGEGSRLTVL.

The V call is TRBV9, the J call TRBJ2-1; TRBD2 matches at 9 bases. The germline CDR1 and CDR2 sequences are SGDLS and YYNGEE. CDR3 length equals 15 residues. The junction had 3 bases not matched to a gene; V was cut back by 0 bases and J by 5 bases. The CDR3 loop is CASSVGTSENNEQFF. DNA for the CDR3: TGTGCCAGCAGCGTAGGGACTAGCGAAAACAATGAGCAGTTCTTC.

This sequence joins TRBV6-1 and TRBJ1-6; D perhaps matches TRBD1 (5 bases). The CDR3 is 16 residues long. V lost 2 bases and J 2 bases, leaving 10 bases between the germline ends. Germline loops: CDR1 MNHNS, CDR2 SASEGT. The CDR3 loop reads CASSERRDPYNSPLHF. DNA of the CDR3: TGTGCCAGCAGTGAACGGAGGGACCCCTATAATTCACCCCTCCACTTT.

The chain is built from TRBV21-1 and TRBJ1-2; the table's D call TRBD1 went unverified against the DNA. TRBV21-1 represents a pseudogene. The CDR3 loop spans 16 amino acids. The CDR3 nucleotides are TGTGCCAGCAGGGACGGGCGGGACAGGCTTTTCTATGGCTACACCTTC. This codes for CASRDGRDRLFYGYTF.

This sequence joins TRBV28 and TRBJ1-4, with 7 bases aligning to TRBD1. Trimming at V came to 4 bases and at J to 5 bases, leaving 7 bases not matched to a gene. Looked up from germline, CDR1 is MDHEN and CDR2 is SYDVKM. There are 15 residues in the CDR3. The CDR3 here is CASSSPRGENEKLFF. CDR3 nucleotide sequence: TGTGCCAGCAGTTCTCCCAGGGGGGAAAATGAAAAACTGTTTTTT.

V and J are TRBV5-6 and TRBJ2-7; D is ambiguous. Germline V gene lookup returns CDR1 SGHDT and CDR2 YYEEEE. CDR3 length: 13 residues. Trimming removed 4 bases at V and 1 base at J, with 9 bases between. The CDR3 DNA is TGTGCCAGCAGCCCAACACCGTCCTACGAGCAGTACTTC. Protein: CASSPTPSYEQYF.

The gene calls are TRBV7-2 and TRBJ2-7; the match to TRBD1 covers 7 bases. With V trimmed by 4 bases and J by 3 bases, 6 bases remained unmatched. CDR3 length: 14 residues. Germline V gene data show CDR1 as SGHTA and CDR2 as FQGNSA. CDR3 coding DNA: TGTGCCAGCAGCTCGGACAGGAGTCACTACGAGCAGTACTTC. As protein: CASSSDRSHYEQYF. Full variable domain (missing parts from reference TRBV7-2 and TRBJ2-7): GAGVSQSPSNKVTEKGKDVELRCDPISGHTALYWYRQSLGQGLEFLIYFQGNSAPDKSGLPSDRFSAERTGGSVSTLTIQRTQQEDSAVYLCASSSDRSHYEQYFGPGTRLTVT.